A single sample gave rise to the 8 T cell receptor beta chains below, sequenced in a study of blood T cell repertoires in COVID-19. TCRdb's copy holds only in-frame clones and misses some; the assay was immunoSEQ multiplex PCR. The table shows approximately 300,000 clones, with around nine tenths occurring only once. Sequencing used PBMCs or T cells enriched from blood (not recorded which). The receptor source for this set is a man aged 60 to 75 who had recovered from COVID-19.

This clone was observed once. The CDR3 DNA sequence: TGTGCCAGTAGTAACAGGGGCTTAACTGAAGCTTTCTTT. Protein: CASSNRGLTEAFF. The chain combines TRBV19 with TRBJ1-1; 7 bases line up with TRBD1. This CDR3 contains 13 residues. The germline CDR1 and CDR2 sequences are LNHDA and SQIVND (reference sequence). Losses at the gene ends were 4 bases for V and 5 bases for J; bases not matched to a gene: 4.

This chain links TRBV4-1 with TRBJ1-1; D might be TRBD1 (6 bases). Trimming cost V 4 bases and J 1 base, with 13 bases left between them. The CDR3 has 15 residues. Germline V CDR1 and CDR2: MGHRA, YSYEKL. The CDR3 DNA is TGCGCCAGCAGCCCACATTGGACAGCGAACACTGAAGCTTTCTTT. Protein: CASSPHWTANTEAFF.

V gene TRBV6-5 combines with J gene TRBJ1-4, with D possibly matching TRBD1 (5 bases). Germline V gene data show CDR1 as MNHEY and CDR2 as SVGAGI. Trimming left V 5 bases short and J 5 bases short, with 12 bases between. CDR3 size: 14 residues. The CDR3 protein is CASSKGLLNEKLFF. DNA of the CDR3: TGTGCCAGCAGTAAGGGACTGCTGAATGAAAAACTGTTTTTT.

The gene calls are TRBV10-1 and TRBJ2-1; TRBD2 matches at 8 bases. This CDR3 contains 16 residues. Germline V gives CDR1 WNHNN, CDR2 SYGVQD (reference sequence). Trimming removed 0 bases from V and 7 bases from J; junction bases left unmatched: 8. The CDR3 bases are TGCGCCAGCAGTGAGTCGATTGCGGGAGGTTTGAATGAGCAGTTCTTC. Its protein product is CASSESIAGGLNEQFF.

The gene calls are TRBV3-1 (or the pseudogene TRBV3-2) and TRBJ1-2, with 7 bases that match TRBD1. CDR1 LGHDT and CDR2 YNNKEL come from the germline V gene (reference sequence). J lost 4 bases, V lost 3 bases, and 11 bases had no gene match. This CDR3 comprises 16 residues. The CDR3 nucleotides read TGTGCCAGCAGCCAGGGTCCAGGGGGTGGGAGCTATGGCTACACCTTC. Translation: CASSQGPGGGSYGYTF.

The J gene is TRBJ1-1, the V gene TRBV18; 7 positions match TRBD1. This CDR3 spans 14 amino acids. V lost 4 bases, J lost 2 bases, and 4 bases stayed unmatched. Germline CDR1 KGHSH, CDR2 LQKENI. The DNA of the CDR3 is TGTGCCAGCTCACGGGACAGACCAAACACTGAAGCTTTCTTT. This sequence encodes CASSRDRPNTEAFF.

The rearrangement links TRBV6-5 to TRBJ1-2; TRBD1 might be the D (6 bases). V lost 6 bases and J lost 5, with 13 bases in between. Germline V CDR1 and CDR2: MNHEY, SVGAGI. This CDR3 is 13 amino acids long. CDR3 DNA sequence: TGTGCCAGCAGGTCGGAGAGGGGGTATGGCTACACCTTC. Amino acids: CASRSERGYGYTF.

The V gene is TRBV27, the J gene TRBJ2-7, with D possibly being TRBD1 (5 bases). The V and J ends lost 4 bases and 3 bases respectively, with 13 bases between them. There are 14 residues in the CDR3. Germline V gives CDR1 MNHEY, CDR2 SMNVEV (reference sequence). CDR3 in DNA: TGTGCCAGCAGTTCCCAGAATAGGGGCTACGAGCAGTACTTC. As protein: CASSSQNRGYEQYF.